What follows is one TCR beta chain and its context. What this receptor recognizes is not known. Base qualities are not at hand, and no much larger clone is one base apart. The data are from a study of patients and donors after allogeneic stem cell transplantation (dated by TCRdb to about 2020). Library preparation used RT-PCR. TCRdb names NextSeq 550 as the instrument used. TCRdb reworked the public reads: Q25 trimming with fastp, MiXCR clone assembly, productive beta chains retained. Rows merge per CDR3 protein into single entries with the most common DNA and genes. This sample holds 920,000 or so distinct CDR3 sequences; under 20% were observed only once. The ten largest clones take up 5% to 7.5% of the sample. The germline V gene (reference sequence) sets CDR1 to MNHEY and CDR2 to SMNVEV. For this chain, trimming is 5 bases at the V end and 1 base at the J end, and the number of junction bases without a gene match is 13. There are 19 amino acids in the CDR3, from cysteine to phenylalanine inclusive. The CDR3 DNA has 57 bases and is translated from base 1.

The chain couples TRBV27 to TRBJ2-5; TRBD2 matches 13 bases in the middle. The source of this sequence is a human donor who was either an allogeneic HSCT recipient or a stem cell or donor lymphocyte infusion donor (not recorded which). It is not recorded whose cells these are; they may come from a transplant donor. Sequences were obtained from blood, either unsorted or a sorted T cell fraction (not recorded which). The CDR3 is CASSLRTSGSREGQETQYF. The nucleotides read TGTGCCAGCAGTCTACGGACTAGCGGGAGCAGGGAGGGCCAAGAGACCCAGTACTTC.